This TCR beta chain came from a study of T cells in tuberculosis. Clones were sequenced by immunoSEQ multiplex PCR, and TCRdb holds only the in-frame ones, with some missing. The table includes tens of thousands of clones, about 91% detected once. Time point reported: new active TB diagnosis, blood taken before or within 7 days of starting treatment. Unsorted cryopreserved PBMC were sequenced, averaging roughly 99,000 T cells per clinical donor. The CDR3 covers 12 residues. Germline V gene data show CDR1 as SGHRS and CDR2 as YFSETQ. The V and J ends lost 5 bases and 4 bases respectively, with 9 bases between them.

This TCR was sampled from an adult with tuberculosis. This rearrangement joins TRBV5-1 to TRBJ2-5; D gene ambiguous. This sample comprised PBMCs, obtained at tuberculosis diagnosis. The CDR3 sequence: CASSLYAETQYF. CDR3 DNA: TGCGCCAGCAGTCTATACGCAGAGACCCAGTACTTC.